This T cell receptor (beta chain) emerged from a study of OX40 agonist ivuxolimab in advanced cancers. Here immunoSEQ multiplex PCR was the method, and the copy in TCRdb shows in-frame clones only, minus some. The sample holds 25,000 to 40,000 clones; about four fifths are singletons and the top ten take about 20%. General study results and limits: Partial responders dosed at 0.1-3.0 mg/kg displayed clonal expansion ranking among the lowest.

Trimming at V came to 8 bases and at J to 4 bases, leaving 2 bases not matched to a gene. In germline, CDR1 is ENHRY, CDR2 SYGVKD. The CDR3 totals 12 residues. Remarks on this clone: As yet, its antigen is unknown.

The TCR was taken from an adult with an advanced solid tumor such as melanoma, head and neck, liver or kidney cancer. The chain uses TRBV10-3 and TRBJ2-7; 10 bases agree with TRBD1. The input for sequencing was CD4+ or CD8+ T cells sorted from blood, taken in a trial of the OX40 agonist ivuxolimab. In DNA, the CDR3 is TGTGCCATCGCGGGACAGGGGTACGAGCAGTACTTC. As protein: CAIAGQGYEQYF.